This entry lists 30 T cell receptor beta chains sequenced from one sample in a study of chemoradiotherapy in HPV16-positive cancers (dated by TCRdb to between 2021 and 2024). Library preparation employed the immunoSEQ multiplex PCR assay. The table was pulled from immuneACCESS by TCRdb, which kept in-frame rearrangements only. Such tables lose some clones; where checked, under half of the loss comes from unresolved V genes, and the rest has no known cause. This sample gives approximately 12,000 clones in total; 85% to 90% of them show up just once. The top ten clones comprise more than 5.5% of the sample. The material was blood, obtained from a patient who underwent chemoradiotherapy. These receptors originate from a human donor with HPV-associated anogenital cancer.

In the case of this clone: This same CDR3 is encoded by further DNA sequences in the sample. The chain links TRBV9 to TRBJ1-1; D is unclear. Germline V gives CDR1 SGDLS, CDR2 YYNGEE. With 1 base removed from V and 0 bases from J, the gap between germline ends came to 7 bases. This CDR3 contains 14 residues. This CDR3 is CASSVNLMNTEAFF. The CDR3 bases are TGTGCCAGCAGCGTAAACCTAATGAACACTGAAGCTTTCTTT.

CDR3 in DNA: TGTGCCAGCAGTCAGGGGGCCTCGACTAATGAAAAACTGTTTTTT. Amino acid sequence: CASSQGASTNEKLFF. This chain joins TRBV28 and TRBJ1-4; 8 nucleotides match TRBD1. V was pared by 5 bases and J by 2 bases, with 4 bases of the junction left unmatched. This CDR3 comprises 15 residues. Looked up from germline, CDR1 is MDHEN and CDR2 is SYDVKM.

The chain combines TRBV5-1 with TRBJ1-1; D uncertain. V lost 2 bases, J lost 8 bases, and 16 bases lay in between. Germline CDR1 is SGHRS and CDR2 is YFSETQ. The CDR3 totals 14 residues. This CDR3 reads CASSFLFWLDEAFF. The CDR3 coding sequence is TGCGCCAGCAGCTTTTTGTTTTGGTTGGACGAAGCTTTCTTT.

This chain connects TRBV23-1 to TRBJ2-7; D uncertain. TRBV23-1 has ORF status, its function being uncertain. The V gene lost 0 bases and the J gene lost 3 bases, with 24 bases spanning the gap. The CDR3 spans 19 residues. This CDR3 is CASSQSGLRTSAPNYEQYF. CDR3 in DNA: TGCGCCAGCAGTCAATCTGGTCTGAGGACCTCCGCACCCAACTACGAGCAGTACTTC.

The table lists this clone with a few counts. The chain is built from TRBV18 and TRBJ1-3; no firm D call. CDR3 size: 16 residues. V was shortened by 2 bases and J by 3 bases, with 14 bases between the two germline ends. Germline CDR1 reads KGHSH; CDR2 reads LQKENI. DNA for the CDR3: TGTGCCAGCTCACCAAGGCCCGAGGCGAGTGGAAACACCATATATTTT. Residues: CASSPRPEASGNTIYF.

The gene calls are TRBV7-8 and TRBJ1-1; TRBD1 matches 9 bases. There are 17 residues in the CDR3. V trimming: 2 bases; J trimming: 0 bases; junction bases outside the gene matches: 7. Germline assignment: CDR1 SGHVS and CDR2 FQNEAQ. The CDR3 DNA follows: TGTGCCAGCAGCTTAACCGGACAGGGGACGATGAACACTGAAGCTTTCTTT. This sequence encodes CASSLTGQGTMNTEAFF.

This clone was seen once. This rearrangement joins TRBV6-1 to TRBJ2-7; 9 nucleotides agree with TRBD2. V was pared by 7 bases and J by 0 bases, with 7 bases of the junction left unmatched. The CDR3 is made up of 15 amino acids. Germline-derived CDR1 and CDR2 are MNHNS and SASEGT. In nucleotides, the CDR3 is TGTGCCAGCATCAGTAGCGGGGGATTCTCCTACGAGCAGTACTTC. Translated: CASISSGGFSYEQYF.

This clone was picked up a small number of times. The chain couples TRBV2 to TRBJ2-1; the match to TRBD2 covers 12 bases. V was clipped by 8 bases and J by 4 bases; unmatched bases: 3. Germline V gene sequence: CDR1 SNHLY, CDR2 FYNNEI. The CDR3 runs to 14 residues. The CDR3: CASETSGGYNEQFF. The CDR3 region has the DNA TGTGCCAGCGAAACTAGCGGGGGGTACAATGAGCAGTTCTTC.

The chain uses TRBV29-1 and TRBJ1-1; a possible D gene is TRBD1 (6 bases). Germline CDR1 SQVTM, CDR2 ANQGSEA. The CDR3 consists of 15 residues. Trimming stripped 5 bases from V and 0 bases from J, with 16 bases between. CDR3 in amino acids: CSVSPPHRVNTEAFF. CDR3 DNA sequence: TGCAGCGTTTCCCCACCGCACAGGGTGAACACTGAAGCTTTCTTT.

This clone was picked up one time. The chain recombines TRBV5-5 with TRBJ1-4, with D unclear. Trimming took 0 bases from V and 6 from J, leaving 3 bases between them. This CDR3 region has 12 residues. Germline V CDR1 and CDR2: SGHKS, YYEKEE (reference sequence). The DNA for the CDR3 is TGTGCCAGCAGCTTGGGGGATGAAAAACTGTTTTTT. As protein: CASSLGDEKLFF.

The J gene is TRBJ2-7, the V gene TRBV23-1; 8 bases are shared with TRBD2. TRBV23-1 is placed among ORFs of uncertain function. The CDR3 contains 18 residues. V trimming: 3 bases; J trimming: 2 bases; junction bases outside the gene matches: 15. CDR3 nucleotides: TGCGCCAGCAGTCACCAAAAACGGCGGGGGGCCGATCCCTACGAGCAGTACGTC. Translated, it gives CASSHQKRRGADPYEQYV.

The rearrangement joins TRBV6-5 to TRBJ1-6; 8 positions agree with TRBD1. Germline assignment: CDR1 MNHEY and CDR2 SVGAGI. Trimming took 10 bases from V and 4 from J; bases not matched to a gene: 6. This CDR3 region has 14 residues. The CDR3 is CATQGATYNSPLHF. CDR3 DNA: TGTGCCACTCAGGGGGCTACTTATAATTCACCCCTCCACTTT.

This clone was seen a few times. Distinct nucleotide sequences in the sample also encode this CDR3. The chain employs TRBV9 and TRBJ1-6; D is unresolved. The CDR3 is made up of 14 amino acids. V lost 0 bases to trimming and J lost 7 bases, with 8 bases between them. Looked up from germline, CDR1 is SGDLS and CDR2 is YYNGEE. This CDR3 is CASSVEQKNSPLHF. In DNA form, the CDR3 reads TGTGCCAGCAGCGTAGAACAGAAGAATTCACCCCTCCACTTT.

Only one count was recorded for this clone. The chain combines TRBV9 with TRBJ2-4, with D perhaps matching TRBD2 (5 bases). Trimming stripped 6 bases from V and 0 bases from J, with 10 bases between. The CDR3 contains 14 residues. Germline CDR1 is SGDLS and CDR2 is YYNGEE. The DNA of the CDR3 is TGTGCCAGCATCCGGGATCTAGCCAAAAACATTCAGTACTTC. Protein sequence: CASIRDLAKNIQYF.

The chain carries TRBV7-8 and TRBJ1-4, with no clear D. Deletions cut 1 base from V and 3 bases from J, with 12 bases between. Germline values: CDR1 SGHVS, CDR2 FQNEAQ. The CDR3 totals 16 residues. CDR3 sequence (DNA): TGTGCCAGCAGCTTAGGTACCCCCAGGTCTAATGAAAAACTGTTTTTT. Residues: CASSLGTPRSNEKLFF.

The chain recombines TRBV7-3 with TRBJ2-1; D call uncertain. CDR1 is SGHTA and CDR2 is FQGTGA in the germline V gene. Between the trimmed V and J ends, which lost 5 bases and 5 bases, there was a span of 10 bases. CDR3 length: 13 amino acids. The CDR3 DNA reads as TGTGCCAGCAGCGCACGGACCGACAATGAGCAGTTCTTC. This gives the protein CASSARTDNEQFF.

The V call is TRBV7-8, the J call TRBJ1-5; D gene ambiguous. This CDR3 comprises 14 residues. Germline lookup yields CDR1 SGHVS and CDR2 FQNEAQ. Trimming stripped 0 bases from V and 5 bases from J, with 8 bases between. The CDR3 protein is CASSLATGYQPQHF. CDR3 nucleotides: TGTGCCAGCAGCTTAGCGACGGGATATCAGCCCCAGCATTTT. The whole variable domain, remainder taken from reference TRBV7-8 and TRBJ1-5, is GAGVSQSPRYKVAKRGQDVALRCDPISGHVSLFWYQQALGQGPEFLTYFQNEAQLDKSGLPSDRFFAERPEGSVSTLKIQRTQQEDSAVYLCASSLATGYQPQHFGDGTRLSIL.

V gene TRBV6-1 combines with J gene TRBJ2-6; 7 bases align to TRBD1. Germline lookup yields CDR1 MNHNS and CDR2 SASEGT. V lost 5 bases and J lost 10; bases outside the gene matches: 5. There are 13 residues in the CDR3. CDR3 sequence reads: CASSQTGVNVLTF. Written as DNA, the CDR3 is TGTGCCAGCAGTCAAACAGGGGTTAACGTCCTGACTTTC.

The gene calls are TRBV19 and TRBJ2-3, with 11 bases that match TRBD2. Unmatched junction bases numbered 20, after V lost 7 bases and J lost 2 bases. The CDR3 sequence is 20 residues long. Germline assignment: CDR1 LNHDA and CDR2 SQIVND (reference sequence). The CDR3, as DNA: TGTGCCAGTAAACATATCGGGCTAGCGGGGGGCCCCCCTAACACAGATACGCAGTATTTT. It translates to CASKHIGLAGGPPNTDTQYF.

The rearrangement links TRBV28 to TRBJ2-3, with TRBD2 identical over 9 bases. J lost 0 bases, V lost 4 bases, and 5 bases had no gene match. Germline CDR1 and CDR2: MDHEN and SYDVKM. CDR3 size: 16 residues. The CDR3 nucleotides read TGTGCCAGCAGTTCCCTGACTAGCGGTAGCACAGATACGCAGTATTTT. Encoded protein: CASSSLTSGSTDTQYF.

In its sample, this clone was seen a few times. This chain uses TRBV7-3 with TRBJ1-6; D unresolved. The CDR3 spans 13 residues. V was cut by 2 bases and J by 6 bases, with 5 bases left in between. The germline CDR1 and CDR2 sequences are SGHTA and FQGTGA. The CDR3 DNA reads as TGTGCCAGCAGCTTATTCGGTAATTCACCCCTCCACTTT. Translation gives CASSLFGNSPLHF.

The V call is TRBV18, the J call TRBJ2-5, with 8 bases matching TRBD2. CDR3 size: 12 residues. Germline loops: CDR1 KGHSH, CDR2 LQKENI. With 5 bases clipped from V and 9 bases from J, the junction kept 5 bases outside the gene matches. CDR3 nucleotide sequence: TGTGCCAGCTCATCCCAGCGGGGGTCCCAGTACTTC. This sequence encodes CASSSQRGSQYF.

CDR3 region: CASSSGTARSGNTIYF. The CDR3 DNA is TGTGCCAGCAGCTCCGGGACGGCCCGCTCTGGAAACACCATATATTTT. The chain employs TRBV7-2 and TRBJ1-3; tentatively, D is TRBD1 (5 bases). V was cut by 4 bases and J by 0 bases, with 13 bases left in between. This CDR3 is 16 amino acids long. CDR1 is SGHTA, CDR2 FQGNSA, per germline.

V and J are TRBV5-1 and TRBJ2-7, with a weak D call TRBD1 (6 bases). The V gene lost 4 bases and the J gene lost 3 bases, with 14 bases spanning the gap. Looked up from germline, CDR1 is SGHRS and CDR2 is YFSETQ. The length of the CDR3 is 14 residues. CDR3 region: CASSRDRPFYEQYV. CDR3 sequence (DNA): TGCGCCAGCAGCCGCGACAGGCCATTCTACGAGCAGTACGTC.

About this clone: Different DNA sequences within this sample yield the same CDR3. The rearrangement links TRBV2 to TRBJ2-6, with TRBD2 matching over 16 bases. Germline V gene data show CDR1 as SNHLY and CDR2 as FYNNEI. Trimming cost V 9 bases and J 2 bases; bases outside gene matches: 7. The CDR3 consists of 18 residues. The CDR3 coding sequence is TGTGCCAGGGATGCCGGGACTAGCGGGGGGGCTGGGGCCAACGTCCTGACTTTC. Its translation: CARDAGTSGGAGANVLTF.

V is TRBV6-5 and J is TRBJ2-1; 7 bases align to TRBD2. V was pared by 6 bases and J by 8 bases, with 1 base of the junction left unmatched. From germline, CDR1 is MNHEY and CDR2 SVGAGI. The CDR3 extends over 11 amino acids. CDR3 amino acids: CASRGGDEQFF. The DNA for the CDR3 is TGTGCCAGCAGGGGGGGGGATGAGCAGTTCTTC.

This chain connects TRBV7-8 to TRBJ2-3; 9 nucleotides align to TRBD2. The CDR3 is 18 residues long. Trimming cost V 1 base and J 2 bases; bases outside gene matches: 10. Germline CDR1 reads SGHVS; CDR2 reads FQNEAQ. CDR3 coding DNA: TGTGCCAGCAGCTTAGGGCTTGGGGCGGGGGGGGTCACAGATACGCAGTATTTT. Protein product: CASSLGLGAGGVTDTQYF.

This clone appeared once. The CDR3 is CASHPQGVGEQYF. In DNA, the CDR3 is TGTGCCAGCCATCCACAGGGGGTTGGCGAGCAGTACTTC. This chain connects TRBV2 to TRBJ2-7, with 8 bases aligning to TRBD1. The CDR3 sequence is 13 residues long. Trimming at V came to 8 bases and at J to 6 bases, leaving 9 bases not matched to a gene. CDR1 SNHLY and CDR2 FYNNEI come from the germline V gene.

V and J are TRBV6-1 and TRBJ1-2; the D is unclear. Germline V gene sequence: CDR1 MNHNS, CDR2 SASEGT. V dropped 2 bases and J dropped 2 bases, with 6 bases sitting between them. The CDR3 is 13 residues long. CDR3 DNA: TGTGCCAGCAGTGAACTACCGAACTATGGCTACACCTTC. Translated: CASSELPNYGYTF.

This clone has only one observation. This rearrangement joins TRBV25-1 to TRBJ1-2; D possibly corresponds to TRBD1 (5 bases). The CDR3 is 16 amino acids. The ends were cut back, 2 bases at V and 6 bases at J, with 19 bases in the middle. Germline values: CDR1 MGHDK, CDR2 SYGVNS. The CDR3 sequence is CASSEQGESGSDGYTF. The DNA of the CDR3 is TGTGCCAGCAGTGAACAAGGGGAGTCAGGCTCCGATGGCTACACCTTC.